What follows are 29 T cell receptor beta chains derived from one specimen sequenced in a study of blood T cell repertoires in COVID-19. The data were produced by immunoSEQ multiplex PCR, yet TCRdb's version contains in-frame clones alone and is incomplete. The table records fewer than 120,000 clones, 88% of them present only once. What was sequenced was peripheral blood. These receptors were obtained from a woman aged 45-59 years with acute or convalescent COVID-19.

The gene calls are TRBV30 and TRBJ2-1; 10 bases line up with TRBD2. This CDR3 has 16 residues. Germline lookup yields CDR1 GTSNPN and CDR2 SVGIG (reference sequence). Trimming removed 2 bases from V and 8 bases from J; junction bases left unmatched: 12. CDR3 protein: CAWSPLGLAGVHEQFF. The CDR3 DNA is TGTGCCTGGAGTCCGTTAGGCCTAGCGGGAGTCCATGAGCAGTTCTTC.

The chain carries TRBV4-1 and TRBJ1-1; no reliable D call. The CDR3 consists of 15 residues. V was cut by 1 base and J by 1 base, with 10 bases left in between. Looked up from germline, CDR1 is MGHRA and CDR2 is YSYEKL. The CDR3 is CASSQGVGSNTEAFF. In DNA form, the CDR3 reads TGCGCCAGCAGCCAAGGTGTGGGCTCGAACACTGAAGCTTTCTTT.

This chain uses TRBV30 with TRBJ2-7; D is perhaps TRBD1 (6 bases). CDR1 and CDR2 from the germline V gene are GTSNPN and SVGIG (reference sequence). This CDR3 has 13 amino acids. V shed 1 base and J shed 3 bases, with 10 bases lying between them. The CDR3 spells CAWSGDIHYEQYF. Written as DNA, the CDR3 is TGTGCCTGGAGTGGGGACATCCACTACGAGCAGTACTTC.

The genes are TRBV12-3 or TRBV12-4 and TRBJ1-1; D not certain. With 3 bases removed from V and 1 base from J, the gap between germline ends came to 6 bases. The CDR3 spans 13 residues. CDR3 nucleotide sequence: TGTGCCAGCAGTTTTTCGGGGAACACTGAAGCTTTCTTT. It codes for CASSFSGNTEAFF.

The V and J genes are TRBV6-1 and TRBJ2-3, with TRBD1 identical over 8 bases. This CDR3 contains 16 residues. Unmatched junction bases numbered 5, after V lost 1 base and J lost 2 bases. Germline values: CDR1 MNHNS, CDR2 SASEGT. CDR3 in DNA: TGTGCCAGCAGTGAAGTCCACAGGGGGAACACAGATACGCAGTATTTT. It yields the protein CASSEVHRGNTDTQYF.

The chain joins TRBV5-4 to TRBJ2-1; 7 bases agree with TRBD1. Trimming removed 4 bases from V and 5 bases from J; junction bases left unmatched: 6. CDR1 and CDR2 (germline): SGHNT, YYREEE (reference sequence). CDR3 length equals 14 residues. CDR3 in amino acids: CASSATGPNNEQFF. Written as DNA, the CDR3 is TGTGCCAGCAGCGCGACAGGGCCTAACAATGAGCAGTTCTTC.

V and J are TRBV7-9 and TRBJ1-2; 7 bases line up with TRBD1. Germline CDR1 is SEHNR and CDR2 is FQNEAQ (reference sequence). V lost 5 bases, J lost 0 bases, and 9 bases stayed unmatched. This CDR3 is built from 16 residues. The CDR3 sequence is CASSRLGGQANYGYTF. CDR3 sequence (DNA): TGTGCCAGCAGCCGCCTAGGAGGACAGGCTAACTATGGCTACACCTTC.

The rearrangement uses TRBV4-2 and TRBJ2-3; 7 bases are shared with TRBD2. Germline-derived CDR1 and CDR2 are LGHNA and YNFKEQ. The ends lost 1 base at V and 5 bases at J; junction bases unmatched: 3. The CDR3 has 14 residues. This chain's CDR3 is CASSQGGSIDTQYF. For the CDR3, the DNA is TGTGCCAGCAGCCAAGGCGGGAGTATAGATACGCAGTATTTT.

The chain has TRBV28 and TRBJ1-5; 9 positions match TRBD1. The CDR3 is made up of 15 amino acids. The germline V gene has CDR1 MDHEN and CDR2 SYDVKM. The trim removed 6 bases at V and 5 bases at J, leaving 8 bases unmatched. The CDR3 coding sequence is TGTGCCAGCAGAACCCCGACAGGGGGTCATCAGCCCCAGCATTTT. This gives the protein CASRTPTGGHQPQHF.

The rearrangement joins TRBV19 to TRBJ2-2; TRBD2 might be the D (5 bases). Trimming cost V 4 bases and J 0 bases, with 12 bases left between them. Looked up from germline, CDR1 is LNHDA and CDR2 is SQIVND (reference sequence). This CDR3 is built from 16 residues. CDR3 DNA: TGTGCCAGTAGTAACAGAGGGCAGACGAACACCGGGGAGCTGTTTTTT. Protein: CASSNRGQTNTGELFF. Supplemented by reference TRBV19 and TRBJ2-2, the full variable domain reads DGGITQSPKYLFRKEGQNVTLSCEQNLNHDAMYWYRQDPGQGLRLIYYSQIVNDFQKGDIAEGYSVSREKKESFPLTVTSAQKNPTAFYLCASSNRGQTNTGELFFGEGSRLTVL.

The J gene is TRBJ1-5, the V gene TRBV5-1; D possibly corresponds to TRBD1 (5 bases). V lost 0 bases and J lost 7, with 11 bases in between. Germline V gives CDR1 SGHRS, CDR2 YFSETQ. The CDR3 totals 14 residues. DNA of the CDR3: TGCGCCAGCAGCTTGGGCGACAGCCGCCAGCCCCAGCATTTT. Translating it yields CASSLGDSRQPQHF. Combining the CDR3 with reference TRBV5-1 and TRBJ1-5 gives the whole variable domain KAGVTQTPRYLIKTRGQQVTLSCSPISGHRSVSWYQQTPGQGLQFLFEYFSETQRNKGNFPGRFSGRQFSNSRSEMNVSTLELGDSALYLCASSLGDSRQPQHFGDGTRLSIL.

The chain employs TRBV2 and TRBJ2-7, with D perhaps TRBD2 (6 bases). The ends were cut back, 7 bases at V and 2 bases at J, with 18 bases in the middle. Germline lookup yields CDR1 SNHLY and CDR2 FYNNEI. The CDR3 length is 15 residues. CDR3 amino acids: CASTLGGGTAYEQYF. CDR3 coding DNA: TGTGCCAGCACCTTGGGAGGTGGTACAGCCTACGAGCAGTACTTC.

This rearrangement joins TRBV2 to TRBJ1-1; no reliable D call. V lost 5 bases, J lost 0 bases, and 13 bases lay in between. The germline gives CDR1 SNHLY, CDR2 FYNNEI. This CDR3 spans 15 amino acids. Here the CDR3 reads CASSREGRMNTEAFF. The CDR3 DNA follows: TGTGCCAGCAGTAGGGAGGGCAGAATGAACACTGAAGCTTTCTTT.

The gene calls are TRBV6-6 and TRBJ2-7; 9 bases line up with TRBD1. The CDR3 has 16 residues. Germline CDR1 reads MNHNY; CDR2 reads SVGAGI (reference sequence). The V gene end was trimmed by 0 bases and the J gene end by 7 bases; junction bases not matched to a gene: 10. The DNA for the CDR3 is TGTGCCAGCAGTTACTCGGACAGGGGAGCGACAGGGGAGCAGTACTTC. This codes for CASSYSDRGATGEQYF.

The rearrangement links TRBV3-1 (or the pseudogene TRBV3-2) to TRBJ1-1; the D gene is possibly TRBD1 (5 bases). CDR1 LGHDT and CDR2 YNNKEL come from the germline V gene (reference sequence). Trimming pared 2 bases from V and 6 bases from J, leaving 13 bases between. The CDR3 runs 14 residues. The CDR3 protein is CASSQSRERAEAFF. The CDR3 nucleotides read TGTGCCAGCAGCCAAAGCAGGGAACGAGCTGAAGCTTTCTTT.

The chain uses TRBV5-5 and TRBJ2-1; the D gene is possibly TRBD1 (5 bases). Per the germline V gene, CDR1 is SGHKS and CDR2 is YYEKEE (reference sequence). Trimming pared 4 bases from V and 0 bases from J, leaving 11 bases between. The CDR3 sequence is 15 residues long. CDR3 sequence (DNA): TGTGCCAGCAGCCGACAGACGAGCTCCTACAATGAGCAGTTCTTC. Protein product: CASSRQTSSYNEQFF.

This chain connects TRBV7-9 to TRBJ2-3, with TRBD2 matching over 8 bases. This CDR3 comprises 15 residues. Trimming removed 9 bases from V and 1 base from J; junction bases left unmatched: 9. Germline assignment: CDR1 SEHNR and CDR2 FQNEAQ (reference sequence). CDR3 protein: CARAGIAGRTDTQYF. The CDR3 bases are TGTGCCAGGGCGGGGATAGCGGGACGCACAGATACGCAGTATTTT.

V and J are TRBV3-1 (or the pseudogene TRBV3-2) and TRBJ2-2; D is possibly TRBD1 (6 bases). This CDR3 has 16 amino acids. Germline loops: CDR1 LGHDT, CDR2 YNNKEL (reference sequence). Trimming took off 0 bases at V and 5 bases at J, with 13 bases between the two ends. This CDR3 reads CASSQDGTLGTGELFF. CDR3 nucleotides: TGTGCCAGCAGCCAAGATGGGACACTCGGGACCGGGGAGCTGTTTTTT.

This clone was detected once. The CDR3 DNA sequence: TGTGCCAGCAGCTCACGCCTAGCGGGAGCCTCCTACGAGCAGTACTTC. It encodes CASSSRLAGASYEQYF. The rearrangement links TRBV7-2 to TRBJ2-7; 10 bases are shared with TRBD2. Trimming cost V 4 bases and J 0 bases; bases outside gene matches: 6. Germline V gene lookup returns CDR1 SGHTA and CDR2 FQGNSA. This CDR3 has 16 residues.

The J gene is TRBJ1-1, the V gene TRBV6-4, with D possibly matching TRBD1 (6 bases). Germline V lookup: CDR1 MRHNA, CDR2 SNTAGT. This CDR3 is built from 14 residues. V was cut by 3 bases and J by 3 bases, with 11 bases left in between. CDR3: CASSETGLDTEAFF. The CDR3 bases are TGTGCCAGCAGTGAAACAGGGTTGGACACTGAAGCTTTCTTT.

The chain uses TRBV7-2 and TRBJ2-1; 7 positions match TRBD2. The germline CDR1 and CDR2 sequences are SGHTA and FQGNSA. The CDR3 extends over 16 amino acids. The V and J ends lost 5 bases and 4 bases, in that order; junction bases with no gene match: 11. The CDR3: CASSTQSSGAYNEQFF. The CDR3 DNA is TGTGCCAGCAGCACCCAGTCTAGCGGAGCTTACAATGAGCAGTTCTTC.

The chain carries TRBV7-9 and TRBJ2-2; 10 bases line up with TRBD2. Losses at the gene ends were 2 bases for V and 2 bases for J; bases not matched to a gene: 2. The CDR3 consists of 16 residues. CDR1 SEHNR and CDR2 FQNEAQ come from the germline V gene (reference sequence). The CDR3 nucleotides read TGTGCCAGCAGCTTAAGGACTAGCGGAAACACCGGGGAGCTGTTTTTT. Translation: CASSLRTSGNTGELFF.

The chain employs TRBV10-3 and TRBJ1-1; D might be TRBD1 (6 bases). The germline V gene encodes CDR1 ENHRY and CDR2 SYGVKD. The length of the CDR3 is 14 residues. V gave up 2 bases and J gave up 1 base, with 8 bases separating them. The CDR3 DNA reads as TGTGCCATCAGTGAGAGAGGGGGGAACACTGAAGCTTTCTTT. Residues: CAISERGGNTEAFF.

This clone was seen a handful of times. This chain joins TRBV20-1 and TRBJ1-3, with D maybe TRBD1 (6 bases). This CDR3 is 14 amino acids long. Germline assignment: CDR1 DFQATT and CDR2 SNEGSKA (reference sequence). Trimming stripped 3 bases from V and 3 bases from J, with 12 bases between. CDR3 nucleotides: TGCAGTGCTAGTAGGGGGACACATGGAAACACCATATATTTT. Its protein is CSASRGTHGNTIYF.

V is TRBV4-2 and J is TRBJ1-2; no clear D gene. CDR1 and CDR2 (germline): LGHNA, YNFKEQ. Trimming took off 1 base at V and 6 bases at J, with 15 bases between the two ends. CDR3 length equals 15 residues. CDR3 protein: CASSQGWAEENGYTF. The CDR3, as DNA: TGTGCCAGCAGCCAAGGCTGGGCGGAGGAGAATGGCTACACCTTC.

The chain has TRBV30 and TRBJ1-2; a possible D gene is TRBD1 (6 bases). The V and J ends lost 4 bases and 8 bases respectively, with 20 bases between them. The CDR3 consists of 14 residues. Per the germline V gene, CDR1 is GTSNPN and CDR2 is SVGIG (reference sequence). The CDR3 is CAWTITLGRGGYTF. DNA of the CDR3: TGTGCCTGGACCATCACCCTGGGCAGGGGCGGCTACACCTTC.

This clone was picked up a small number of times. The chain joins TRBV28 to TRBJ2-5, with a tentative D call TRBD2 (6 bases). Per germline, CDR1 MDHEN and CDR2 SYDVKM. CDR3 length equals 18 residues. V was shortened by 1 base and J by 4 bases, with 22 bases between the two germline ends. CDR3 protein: CASSLFLRGWGVLETQYF. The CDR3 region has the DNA TGTGCCAGCAGTTTATTTCTCCGGGGTTGGGGGGTCTTAGAGACCCAGTACTTC.

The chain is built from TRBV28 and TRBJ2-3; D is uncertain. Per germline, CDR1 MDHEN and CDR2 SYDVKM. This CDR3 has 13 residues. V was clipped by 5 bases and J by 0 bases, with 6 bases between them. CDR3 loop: CASSPQSTDTQYF. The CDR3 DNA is TGTGCCAGCAGTCCACAAAGCACAGATACGCAGTATTTT.

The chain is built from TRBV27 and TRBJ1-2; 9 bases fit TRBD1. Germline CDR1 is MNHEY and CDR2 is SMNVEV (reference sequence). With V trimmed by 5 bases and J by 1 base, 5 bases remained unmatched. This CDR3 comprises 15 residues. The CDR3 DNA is TGTGCCAGCAGTACCGGGACAGGGTTTAACTATGGCTACACCTTC. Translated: CASSTGTGFNYGYTF.